A single sample gave rise to the 2 T cell receptor beta chains below, sequenced in a study of PD-1 blockade in classical Hodgkin lymphoma. TCRdb keeps only in-frame clones here, not all; method: immunoSEQ multiplex PCR. The table lists roughly 9,300 clones, roughly 87% of them singletons, with 30% to 35% in the top ten. Described time point: cycle 4 day 1 (C4D1), after more than 5 weeks of nivolumab. Every patient relapsed after autologous stem cell transplantation, and brentuximab vedotin exposure varied. The input for sequencing was peripheral blood mononuclear cells (PBMCs), taken before the fourth cycle of nivolumab. The receptors shown here come from a human donor with classical Hodgkin lymphoma.

The rearrangement links TRBV4-2 to TRBJ2-7; D not certain. Germline V gives CDR1 LGHNA, CDR2 YNFKEQ. This CDR3 has 17 amino acids. V shed 0 bases and J shed 3 bases, with 18 bases lying between them. CDR3 DNA: TGTGCCAGCAGCCAAGATTTGCAGCCAACGGCGATCTACGAGCAGTACTTC. It encodes CASSQDLQPTAIYEQYF.

The V call is TRBV7-2, the J call TRBJ2-2; TRBD1 matches 7 bases. CDR3 size: 16 residues. The V and J ends lost 1 base and 4 bases, in that order; junction bases with no gene match: 6. The germline CDR1 and CDR2 sequences are SGHTA and FQGNSA. The CDR3 sequence: CASSLGTGPGTGELFF. The CDR3 coding sequence is TGTGCCAGCAGCTTAGGGACAGGCCCCGGCACCGGGGAGCTGTTTTTT.